These 8 T cell receptor beta chains were sequenced from one sample in a study of blood T cells in healthy people across ages. Next came a second PCR, run for about 6 to 12 cycles, which used a sample-barcoded 5' primer along with a J-beta primer mix. TCRdb analysed the 5' RACE reads with MiXCR anew, one entry per CDR3 protein. Of some 550,000 distinct CDR3 sequences listed, about 45% are singletons. The sample taken for sequencing was blood. These receptors were collected from a man aged 80 or over in good health.

This clonotype turned up a few times. The chain employs TRBV28 and TRBJ2-5; 8 bases match TRBD2. The CDR3 is 15 residues long. Trimming removed 7 bases from V and 2 bases from J; junction bases left unmatched: 9. The germline CDR1 and CDR2 sequences are MDHEN and SYDVKM. CDR3 loop: CASTLVAGRQETQYF. The CDR3 region has the DNA TGTGCCAGCACCCTTGTAGCGGGACGTCAAGAGACCCAGTACTTC. Full variable domain (missing parts from reference TRBV28 and TRBJ2-5): DVKVTQSSRYLVKRTGEKVFLECVQDMDHENMFWYRQDPGLGLRLIYFSYDVKMKEKGDIPEGYSVSREKKERFSLILESASTNQTSMYLCASTLVAGRQETQYFGPGTRLLVL.

This chain joins TRBV12-3 or TRBV12-4 and TRBJ2-1, with TRBD1 matching 7 bases. With V trimmed by 9 bases and J by 6 bases, 14 bases remained unmatched. The CDR3 has 15 amino acids. This chain's CDR3 is CASRPRTGGRNEQFF. In DNA, the CDR3 is TGTGCCAGTCGCCCACGGACAGGCGGGCGCAATGAGCAGTTCTTC.

The chain combines TRBV20-1 with TRBJ1-1; D possibly corresponds to TRBD1 (6 bases). CDR1 and CDR2 (germline): DFQATT, SNEGSKA (reference sequence). V gave up 3 bases and J gave up 5 bases, with 22 bases separating them. The CDR3 has 16 amino acids. Here the CDR3 reads CSARDPRGHSGTEAFF. The CDR3 DNA reads TGCAGTGCTAGGGATCCGAGGGGACACTCAGGGACTGAAGCTTTCTTT.

The chain is built from TRBV6-1 and TRBJ1-5; possible D gene TRBD1, 6 bases. The CDR3 has 14 amino acids. With 7 bases removed from V and 2 bases from J, the gap between germline ends came to 12 bases. CDR1 and CDR2 (germline): MNHNS, SASEGT. CDR3 DNA: TGTGCCAGCACTCGGACAGATGGCAATCAGCCCCAGCATTTT. Protein: CASTRTDGNQPQHF.

This clonotype has only a few counts. The chain links TRBV20-1 to TRBJ2-7; 8 bases map to TRBD2. J was trimmed by 7 bases and V by 6 bases; bases with no gene match: 11. The CDR3 is 13 amino acids. Germline V CDR1 and CDR2: DFQATT, SNEGSKA (reference sequence). Written as DNA, the CDR3 is TGCAGTGCGTCTGCGGGACTAGAGGTAGAGCAGTACTTC. Translated: CSASAGLEVEQYF.

The V gene is TRBV27, the J gene TRBJ1-2, with no clear D. This CDR3 has 13 residues. Trimming cost V 5 bases and J 8 bases, with 15 bases left between them. Germline lookup yields CDR1 MNHEY and CDR2 SMNVEV (reference sequence). Here the CDR3 DNA reads TGTGCCAGCAGTCCCAAGGGATCGAGAGGCTACACCTTC. Amino acid sequence: CASSPKGSRGYTF.

This clonotype has just a few counts. The genes are TRBV7-2 and TRBJ2-5, with 8 bases identical to TRBD2. The CDR3 sequence is 17 residues long. CDR1 and CDR2 (germline): SGHTA, FQGNSA. V gave up 5 bases and J gave up 4 bases; unmatched junction bases: 15. CDR3 sequence: CASSLFSGESRGETQYF. The CDR3 nucleotides are TGTGCCAGCAGCCTCTTTAGCGGGGAATCCCGCGGAGAGACCCAGTACTTC.

On this clonotype: The junction departs from germline at one end; a sequencing error may be responsible. The V and J genes are TRBV6-5 and TRBJ2-1, with D perhaps matching TRBD2 (6 bases). The length of the CDR3 is 15 residues. Per the germline V gene, CDR1 is MNHEY and CDR2 is SVGAGI. CDR3 in DNA: TGTGCCAGCAGTGACTCTAGACTAGGCCACAATGAGCAGTTTTTC. Its protein product is CASSDSRLGHNEQFF.